This is a list of T cell receptor beta chains from one sample in a study of T cell clones after liver transplantation. Some clones are missing from TCRdb's copy, which holds only in-frame ones; the method was immunoSEQ multiplex PCR. This sample has about 99,000 clones, with roughly 80% found just once. Specimen: CD4+ T cells from blood, collected before liver transplant. The receptors shown here come from a human donor who received a liver transplant. The CDR3 runs from the conserved cysteine through the conserved F or W. Each record gives: D gene, clone size, J gene, V gene, CDR3 DNA, CDR3 protein. D genes are given only for firm matches. Only some rows state a clone size, as once, few, many or a class for expanded clones.

>TRBD1|few|TRBJ1-6|TRBV19
TGTGCCAGCCGGGACAGGGGGCGATCACCCCTCCACTTT
CASRDRGRSPLHF
>TRBD2|.|TRBJ2-4|TRBV4-1
TGCGCCAGCAGCCAAGATGAGGGACTAGCGGCCCAGGGCGCCAAAAACATTCAGTACTTC
CASSQDEGLAAQGAKNIQYF
>TRBD1|.|TRBJ1-4|TRBV28
TGTGCCAGCAGTCCACCTTCAGGGGGTAATGAAAAACTGTTTTTT
CASSPPSGGNEKLFF
>TRBD1|.|TRBJ1-1|TRBV29-1
TGCAGCGTTGAAACAGGGGTGAACACTGAAGCTTTCTTT
CSVETGVNTEAFF
>.|.|TRBJ2-3|TRBV7-2
TGTGCCAGCAGCTTAGGTTTGGGCAGCCGCACAGATACGCAGTATTTT
CASSLGLGSRTDTQYF
>.|.|TRBJ1-2|TRBV7-9
TGTGCCAGCAGCTTAGAAATTACAGGATCCCACTATGGCTACACCTTC
CASSLEITGSHYGYTF
>TRBD1|.|TRBJ1-2|TRBV15
TGTGCCACCAGCAGAAATAGGGGGCCCGGTGGCTACACCTTC
CATSRNRGPGGYTF
>.|.|TRBJ2-2|TRBV10-3
TGTGCCATCAACGACGACACCGGGGAGCTGTTTTTT
CAINDDTGELFF
>.|.|TRBJ1-1|TRBV13
TGTGCCACCGCAGGGAACACTGAAGCTTTCTTT
CATAGNTEAFF
>.|.|TRBJ2-5|TRBV5-1
TGCGCCAGCAGCTTGGCCGATGCCCGAGAGACCCAGTACTTC
CASSLADARETQYF
>TRBD1|.|TRBJ2-2|TRBV27
TGTGCCAGCAGGACCACAGGGGGCGCGGGCGGGGAGCTGTTTTTT
CASRTTGGAGGELFF
>.|.|TRBJ2-7|TRBV2
TGTGCCAGCAGTTACTACGAGCAGTACTTC
CASSYYEQYF
>TRBD1|.|TRBJ2-7|TRBV18
TGTGCCAGCTCACCGAGGACAGGGGCTCCGATGTACGAGCAGTACTTC
CASSPRTGAPMYEQYF
>.|.|TRBJ1-5|TRBV28
TGTGCCAGCAGTTTAAGGGGACGTGGCAGGGCCCATCAGCCCCAGCATTTT
CASSLRGRGRAHQPQHF
>TRBD1|.|TRBJ2-7|TRBV4-2
TGTGCCAGCAGCCAAGGGACAGGGGACGTCTACGAGCAGTACTTC
CASSQGTGDVYEQYF
>.|.|TRBJ1-1|TRBV5-1
TGCGCCAGCAGCTCGCAGGGGAGGTTCAGTGAAGCTTTCTTT
CASSSQGRFSEAFF
>TRBD1|few|TRBJ1-3|TRBV11-2
TGTGCCAGCAGCTTACCCGCAGGGGGATCTGGAAACACCATATATTTT
CASSLPAGGSGNTIYF
>.|medium-sized|TRBJ2-2|TRBV6-1
TGTGCCAGCCTCGCAGGGGAGCTGTTTTTT
CASLAGELFF
>TRBD1|.|TRBJ2-4|TRBV2
TGTGCCAGCAGTGAAAACTCTGGACAGGGGCCCTTC
CASSENSGQGPF
>.|.|TRBJ1-1|TRBV14
TGTGCCAGCAGCAAACCGGGATTAGCTAACACTGAAGCTTTCTTT
CASSKPGLANTEAFF
>TRBD2|.|TRBJ2-7|TRBV5-1
TGCGCCAGCAGCCAGGGCGGGAGCGGTTTTGCCTACGAGCAGTACTTC
CASSQGGSGFAYEQYF
>TRBD1|.|TRBJ1-4|TRBV19
TGTGCCAGTAGTAAGCTTGGGGACAGGGGTCATGAAAAACTGTTTTTT
CASSKLGDRGHEKLFF
>.|.|TRBJ2-3|TRBV7-2
TGTGCCAGCAGCTTTCCCGATCAATATACGCAGTATTTT
CASSFPDQYTQYF
>.|.|TRBJ2-5|TRBV7-5
TGTGTCAGAAGCGCCGATACCGGGACAGGGAAAGAGACCCAGTACTTC
CVRSADTGTGKETQYF
>.|.|TRBJ2-2|TRBV4-1
TGCGCCAGCAGCCAAGATAGGACAGCCGGGGAGCTGTTTTTT
CASSQDRTAGELFF
>.|.|TRBJ1-1|TRBV5-4
TGTGCCAGCAGCCTCGGGCCCCGTATGAACACTGAAGCTTTCTTT
CASSLGPRMNTEAFF
>.|.|TRBJ2-5|TRBV6-5
TGTGCCAGCAGTCAGGGGAGGGAGCAGTACTTC
CASSQGREQYF
>.|few|TRBJ1-5|TRBV30
TGTGCCTGGAGTGTAGGGGGAAATCAGCCCCAGCATTTT
CAWSVGGNQPQHF
>.|.|TRBJ2-1|TRBV10-1
TGCGCCAGCAGTGATTCAGTGCGGCAGGTAGGGGAGCAGTTCTTC
CASSDSVRQVGEQFF
>TRBD1|.|TRBJ2-3|TRBV7-3
TGTGCCAGCAGCCACCCCGGGACAGGGGGCGCAGATACGCAGTATTTT
CASSHPGTGGADTQYF
>TRBD2|.|TRBJ2-5|TRBV19
TGTGCCAGTAGTAGGCTAGCGGCTTACCAAGAGACCCAGTACTTC
CASSRLAAYQETQYF
>.|.|TRBJ1-1|TRBV14
TGTGCCAGCAGCCAAGGTATCCCCACAAGACAGAGGCCTGACACTGAAGCTTTCTTT
CASSQGIPTRQRPDTEAFF
>.|.|TRBJ1-3|TRBV7-8
TGTGCCAGCAGCCCACAGGATCCCCGCCTGCTGTCTGGAAACACCATATATTTT
CASSPQDPRLLSGNTIYF
>.|.|TRBJ2-2|TRBV11-3
TGTGCCAGCAGCTTAGATTTGAGGGGCGACACCGGGGAGCTGTTTTTT
CASSLDLRGDTGELFF
>TRBD1|.|TRBJ1-5|TRBV19
TGTGCCAGTAGGGGTGAGGGGGCCCGATATAATCAGCCCCAGCATTTT
CASRGEGARYNQPQHF
>.|.|TRBJ2-2|TRBV18
TGTGCCAGCTCACCGGGGCTGAACACCGGGGAGCTGTTTTTT
CASSPGLNTGELFF
>.|.|TRBJ1-4|TRBV7-7
TGTGCCAGCAGCTCCGGCGAAAAACTGTTTTTT
CASSSGEKLFF
>TRBD1|once|TRBJ2-7|TRBV19
TGTGCCAGTAGTGTCGGGACAGGGGGCGCAGGTGAGCAGTACTTC
CASSVGTGGAGEQYF
>.|.|TRBJ2-7|TRBV18
TGTGCCAGCTCACCCGGATCCTACGAGCAGTACTTC
CASSPGSYEQYF
>.|once|TRBJ2-3|TRBV5-4
TGTGCCAGCAGCTTGAAAACAGGCACAGATACGCAGTATTTT
CASSLKTGTDTQYF
>.|.|TRBJ1-1|TRBV5-1
TGCGCCAGCAGCCTTGGACAGCAAGGAGGGGCTTTCTTT
CASSLGQQGGAFF
>TRBD1|.|TRBJ1-1|TRBV30
TGTGCCTGGAGTCGGGACAGGGGGTTTTCTGAAGCTTTCTTT
CAWSRDRGFSEAFF
>.|.|TRBJ2-7|TRBV7-2
TGTGCCAGCAGCTTAGGACGGGGTTACGAGCAGTACTTC
CASSLGRGYEQYF
>TRBD1|.|TRBJ2-1|TRBV6-5
TGTGCCAGCAGCCGGACAGGGCACCACAACAATGAGCAGTTCTTC
CASSRTGHHNNEQFF
>.|once|TRBJ2-5|TRBV5-1
TGCGCCAGCAGGGCCGGGCCCGGGGAAACCCAGTACTTC
CASRAGPGETQYF
>TRBD1|.|TRBJ2-7|TRBV28
TGTGCCAGCACCCCAGCGACAGGGAGAAACGAGCAGTACTTC
CASTPATGRNEQYF
>TRBD1|few|TRBJ1-5|TRBV6-5
TGTGCCAGCAGACGCATCACAGGGGGCCCCCAGCATTTT
CASRRITGGPQHF
>TRBD2|.|TRBJ2-5|TRBV19
TGTGCCAGTATGCACGGCAGCGGGAACCAAGAGACCCAGTACTTC
CASMHGSGNQETQYF
>.|.|TRBJ1-3|TRBV28
TGTGCCAGCAACTACAGCCCTCCAGGAAACACCATATATTTT
CASNYSPPGNTIYF
>.|.|TRBJ1-2|TRBV27
TGTGCCAGCAGCCGACAGAGCACCTATATCTATGGCTACACCTTC
CASSRQSTYIYGYTF
>TRBD2|once|TRBJ2-3|TRBV6-1
TGTGCCAGCAAGCTAGCGGGGGATAACACAGATACGCAGTATTTT
CASKLAGDNTDTQYF
>TRBD1|.|TRBJ1-5|TRBV30
TGTGCCTGGAGTGTAGGGACAGGGGTAAATCAGCCCCAGCATTTT
CAWSVGTGVNQPQHF